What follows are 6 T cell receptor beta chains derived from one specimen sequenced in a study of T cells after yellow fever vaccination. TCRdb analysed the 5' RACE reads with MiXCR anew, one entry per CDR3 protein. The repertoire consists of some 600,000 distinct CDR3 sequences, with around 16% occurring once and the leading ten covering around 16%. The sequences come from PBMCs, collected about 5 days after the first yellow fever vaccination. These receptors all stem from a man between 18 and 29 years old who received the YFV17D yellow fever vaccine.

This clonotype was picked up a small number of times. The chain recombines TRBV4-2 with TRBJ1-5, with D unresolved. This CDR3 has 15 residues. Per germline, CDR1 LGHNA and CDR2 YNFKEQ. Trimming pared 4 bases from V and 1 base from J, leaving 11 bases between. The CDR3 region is CASSPLPGSNQPQHF. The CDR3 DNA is TGTGCCAGCAGCCCCCTGCCGGGGAGCAATCAGCCCCAGCATTTT.

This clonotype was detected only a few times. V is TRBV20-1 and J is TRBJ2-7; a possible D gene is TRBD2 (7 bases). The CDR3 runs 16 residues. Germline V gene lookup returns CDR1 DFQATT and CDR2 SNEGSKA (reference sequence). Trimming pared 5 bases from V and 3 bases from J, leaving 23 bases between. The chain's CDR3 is CSASTREDRTYYEQYF. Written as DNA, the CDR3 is TGCAGTGCTTCTACCCGGGAGGACAGAACCTACTACGAGCAGTACTTC.

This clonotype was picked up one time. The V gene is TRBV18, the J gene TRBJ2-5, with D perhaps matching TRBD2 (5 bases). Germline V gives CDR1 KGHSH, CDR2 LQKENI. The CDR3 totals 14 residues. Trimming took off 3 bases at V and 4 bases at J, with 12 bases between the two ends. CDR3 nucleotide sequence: TGTGCCAGCTCACCGTCGGGGTTTGGAGAGACCCAGTACTTC. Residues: CASSPSGFGETQYF. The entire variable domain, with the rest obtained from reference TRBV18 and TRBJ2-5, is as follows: NAGVMQNPRHLVRRRGQEARLRCSPMKGHSHVYWYRQLPEEGLKFMVYLQKENIIDESGMPKERFSAEFPKEGPSILRIQQVVRGDSAAYFCASSPSGFGETQYFGPGTRLLVL.

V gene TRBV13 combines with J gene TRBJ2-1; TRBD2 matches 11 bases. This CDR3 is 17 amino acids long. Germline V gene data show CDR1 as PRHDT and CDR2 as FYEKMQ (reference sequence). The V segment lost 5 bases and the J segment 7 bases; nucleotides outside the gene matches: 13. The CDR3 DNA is TGTGCCAGCAGCCTCACCCCCGGGACTAGCGGAAAAAATGAGCAGTTCTTC. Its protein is CASSLTPGTSGKNEQFF.

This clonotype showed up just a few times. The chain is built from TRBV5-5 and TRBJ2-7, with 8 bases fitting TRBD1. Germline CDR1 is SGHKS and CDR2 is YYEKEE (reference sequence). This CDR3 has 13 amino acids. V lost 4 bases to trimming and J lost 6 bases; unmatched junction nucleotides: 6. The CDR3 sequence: CASSRTTGGEQYF. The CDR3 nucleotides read TGTGCCAGCAGCAGGACCACAGGGGGCGAGCAGTACTTC.

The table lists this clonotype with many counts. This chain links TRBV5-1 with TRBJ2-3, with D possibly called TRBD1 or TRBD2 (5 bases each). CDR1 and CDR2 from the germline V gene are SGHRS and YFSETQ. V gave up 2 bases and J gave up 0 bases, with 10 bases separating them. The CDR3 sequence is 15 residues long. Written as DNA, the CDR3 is TGCGCCAGCAGCTTCACGGGACCCAGCACAGATACGCAGTATTTT. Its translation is CASSFTGPSTDTQYF.